These T cell receptor beta chains were read from a single sample in a study of blood T cell repertoires in COVID-19. Clones were sequenced by immunoSEQ multiplex PCR, and TCRdb holds only the in-frame ones, with some missing. The table lists about 360,000 clones, more than 75% of them singletons, with under 1.5% in the top ten. Sequenced: PBMCs or T cells enriched from blood (not recorded which). These receptors all come from a man aged 25-40 years who had recovered from COVID-19. Each CDR3 is given with its conserved first and last residue. Expanded clones are given a class, and other clones once, few, many or no size at all.

v_call | clone_size | cdr3_aa
TRBV7-2 | once | CASSPLTGLLSGNTIYF
TRBV9 | - | CASSATQGGTEAFF
TRBV29-1 | - | CSVTEGGNGYTF
TRBV4-1 | - | CASSQGQGGAEAFF
TRBV19 | - | CASSIDGGTGWKMNTGELFF
TRBV10-3 | - | CAISVGRGETDTQYF
TRBV10-1 | - | CASSEDLHSGNTIYF
TRBV7-9 | - | CASSREEGDQPQHF
TRBV18 | - | CASSPDRGGTEAFF
TRBV14 | - | CASSSGSGGSNEQFF
TRBV27 | - | CASSFDLDFSEQFF
TRBV7-6 | - | CASSLSSGRTDTQYF
TRBV5-1 | - | CASSLTGEAQPQHF
TRBV11-2 | - | CASSFSQGWTNTEAFF
TRBV7-2 | once | CASSAAGISGNTIYF
TRBV18 | - | CASSSLREGSNNSPLHF
TRBV5-5 | - | CASSAAGTASYEQYF
TRBV6-5 | - | CASSPQGFGEQYF
TRBV28 | - | CASSLVSGYTF
TRBV5-6 | - | CASSPSQVNTEAFF
TRBV9 | - | CASSAAGGSSYNSPLHF
TRBV7-8 | - | CASSAGALGQYF
TRBV19 | - | CASSIAAGAGTEAFF
TRBV7-9 | - | CASSIRDRGPNEQYF
TRBV7-9 | - | CASSQRGTVSEKLFF
TRBV7-9 | once | CASSQPTGKLFF
TRBV5-6 | - | CASSLTPRGEAEAFF
TRBV7-9 | - | CASSLAGDTYNEQFF